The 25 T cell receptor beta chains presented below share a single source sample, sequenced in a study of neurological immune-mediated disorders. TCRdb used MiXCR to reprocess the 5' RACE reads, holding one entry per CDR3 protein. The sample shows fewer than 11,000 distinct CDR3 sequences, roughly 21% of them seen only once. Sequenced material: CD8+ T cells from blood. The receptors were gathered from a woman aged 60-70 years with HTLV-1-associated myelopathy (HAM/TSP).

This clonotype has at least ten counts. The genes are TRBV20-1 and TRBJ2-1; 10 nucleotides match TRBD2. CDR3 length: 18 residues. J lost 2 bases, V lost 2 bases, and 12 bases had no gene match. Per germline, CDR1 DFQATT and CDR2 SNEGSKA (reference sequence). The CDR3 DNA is TGCAGTGCTAGAACGGGACTAGCGTGGACGGGGGCCTACAATGAGCAGTTCTTC. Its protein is CSARTGLAWTGAYNEQFF.

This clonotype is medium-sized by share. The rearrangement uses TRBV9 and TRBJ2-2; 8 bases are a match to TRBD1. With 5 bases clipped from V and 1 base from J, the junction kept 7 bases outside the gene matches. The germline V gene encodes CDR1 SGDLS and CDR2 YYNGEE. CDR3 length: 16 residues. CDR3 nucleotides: TGTGCCAGCAGGGATCTGGACAGGGAGAACACCGGGGAGCTGTTTTTT. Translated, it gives CASRDLDRENTGELFF.

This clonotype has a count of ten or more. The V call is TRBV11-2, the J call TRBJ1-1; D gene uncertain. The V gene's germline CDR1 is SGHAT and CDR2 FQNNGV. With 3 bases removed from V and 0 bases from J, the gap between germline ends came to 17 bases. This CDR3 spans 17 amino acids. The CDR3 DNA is TGTGCCAGCAGCTTTCACCCCGGGCCCCAGGTGAACACTGAAGCTTTCTTT. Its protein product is CASSFHPGPQVNTEAFF. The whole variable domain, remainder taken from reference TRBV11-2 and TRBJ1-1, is EAGVAQSPRYKIIEKRQSVAFWCNPISGHATLYWYQQILGQGPKLLIQFQNNGVVDDSQLPKDRFSAERLKGVDSTLKIQPAKLEDSAVYLCASSFHPGPQVNTEAFFGQGTRLTVV.

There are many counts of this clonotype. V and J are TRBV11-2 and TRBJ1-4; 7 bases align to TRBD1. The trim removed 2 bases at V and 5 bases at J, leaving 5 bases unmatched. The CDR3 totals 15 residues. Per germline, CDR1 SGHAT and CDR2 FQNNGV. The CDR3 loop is CASSLRGQINEKLFF. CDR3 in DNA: TGTGCCAGCAGCTTAAGGGGACAGATCAATGAAAAACTGTTTTTT.

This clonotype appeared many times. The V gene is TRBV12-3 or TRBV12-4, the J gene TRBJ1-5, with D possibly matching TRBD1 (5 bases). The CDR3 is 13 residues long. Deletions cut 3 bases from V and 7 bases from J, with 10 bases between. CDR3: CASSLGGTQPQHF. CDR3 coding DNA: TGTGCCAGCAGTTTGGGAGGGACGCAGCCCCAGCATTTT.

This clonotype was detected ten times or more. Written as DNA, the CDR3 is TGTGCCAGCAGCTTTGGACTAGCCTATACAGATACGCAGTATTTT. Translated, it gives CASSFGLAYTDTQYF. The chain links TRBV5-4 to TRBJ2-3; 8 nucleotides align to TRBD2. The CDR3 length is 15 residues. The germline CDR1 and CDR2 sequences are SGHNT and YYREEE (reference sequence). J gave up 3 bases and V 2 bases, and 5 bases lay outside the gene matches.

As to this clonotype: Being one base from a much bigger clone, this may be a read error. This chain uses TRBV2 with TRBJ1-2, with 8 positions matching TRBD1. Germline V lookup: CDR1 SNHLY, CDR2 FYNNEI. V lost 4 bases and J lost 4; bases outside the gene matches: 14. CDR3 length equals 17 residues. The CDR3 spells CASSGFRQGSYPYGYTF. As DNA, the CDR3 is TGTGCCAGCAGTGGATTTAGACAGGGGTCTTACCCCTATGGCTACACCTTC.

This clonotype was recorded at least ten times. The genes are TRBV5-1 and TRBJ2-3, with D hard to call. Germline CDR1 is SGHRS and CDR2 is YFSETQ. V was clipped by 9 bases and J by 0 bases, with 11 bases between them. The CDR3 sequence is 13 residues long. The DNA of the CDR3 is TGCGCCACCTTATACACTAGCACAGATACGCAGTATTTT. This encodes CATLYTSTDTQYF.

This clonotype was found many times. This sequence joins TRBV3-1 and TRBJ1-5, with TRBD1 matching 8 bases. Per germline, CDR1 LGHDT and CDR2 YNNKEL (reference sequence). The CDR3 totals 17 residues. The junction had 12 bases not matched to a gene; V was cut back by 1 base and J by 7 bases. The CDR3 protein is CASSQGPAGGRNQPQHF. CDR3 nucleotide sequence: TGTGCCAGCAGCCAAGGCCCGGCAGGGGGCAGGAACCAGCCCCAGCATTTT.

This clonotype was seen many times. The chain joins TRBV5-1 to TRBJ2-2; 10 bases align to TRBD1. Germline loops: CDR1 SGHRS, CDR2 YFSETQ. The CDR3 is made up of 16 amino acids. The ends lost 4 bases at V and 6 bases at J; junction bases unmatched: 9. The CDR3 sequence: CASSPGDRGISGELFF. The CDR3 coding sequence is TGCGCCAGCAGCCCCGGGGACAGGGGAATTTCCGGGGAGCTGTTTTTT.

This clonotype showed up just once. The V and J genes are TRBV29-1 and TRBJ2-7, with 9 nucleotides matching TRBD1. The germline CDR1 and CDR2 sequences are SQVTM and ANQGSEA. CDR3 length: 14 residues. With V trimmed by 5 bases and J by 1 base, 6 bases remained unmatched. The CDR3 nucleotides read TGCAGCGTTACCGGGACAGGGCAGTCCTACGAGCAGTACTTC. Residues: CSVTGTGQSYEQYF.

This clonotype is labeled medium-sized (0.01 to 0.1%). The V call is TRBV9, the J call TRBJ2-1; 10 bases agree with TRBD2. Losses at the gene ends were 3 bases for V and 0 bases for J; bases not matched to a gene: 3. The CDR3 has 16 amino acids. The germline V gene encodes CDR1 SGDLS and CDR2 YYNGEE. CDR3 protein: CASSASGGSSYNEQFF. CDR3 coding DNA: TGTGCCAGCAGCGCTAGCGGGGGTAGCTCCTACAATGAGCAGTTCTTC.

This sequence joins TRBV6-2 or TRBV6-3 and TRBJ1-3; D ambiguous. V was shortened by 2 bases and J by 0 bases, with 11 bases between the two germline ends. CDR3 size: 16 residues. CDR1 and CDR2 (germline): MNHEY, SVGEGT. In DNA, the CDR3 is TGTGCCAGCAGTTACGGTGGAGGTTACTCTGGAAACACCATATATTTT. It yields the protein CASSYGGGYSGNTIYF.

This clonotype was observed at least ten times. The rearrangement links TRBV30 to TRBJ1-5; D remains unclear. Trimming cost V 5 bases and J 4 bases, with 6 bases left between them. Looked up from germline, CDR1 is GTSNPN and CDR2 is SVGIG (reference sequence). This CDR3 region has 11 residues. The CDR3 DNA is TGTGCCTGGGGGTCTAATCAGCCCCAGCATTTT. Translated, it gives CAWGSNQPQHF.

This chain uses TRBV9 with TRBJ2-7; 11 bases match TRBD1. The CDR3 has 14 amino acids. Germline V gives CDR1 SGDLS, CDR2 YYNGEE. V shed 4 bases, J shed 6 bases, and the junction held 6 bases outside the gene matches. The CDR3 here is CASSSGTGGAEQYF. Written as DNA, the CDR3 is TGTGCCAGCAGCTCCGGGACAGGGGGGGCCGAGCAGTACTTC.

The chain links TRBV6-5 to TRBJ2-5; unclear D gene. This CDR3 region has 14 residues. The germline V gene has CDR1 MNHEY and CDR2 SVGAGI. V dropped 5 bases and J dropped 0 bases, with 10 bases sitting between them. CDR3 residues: CASSVTRDQETQYF. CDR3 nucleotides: TGTGCCAGCAGTGTCACAAGGGACCAAGAGACCCAGTACTTC.

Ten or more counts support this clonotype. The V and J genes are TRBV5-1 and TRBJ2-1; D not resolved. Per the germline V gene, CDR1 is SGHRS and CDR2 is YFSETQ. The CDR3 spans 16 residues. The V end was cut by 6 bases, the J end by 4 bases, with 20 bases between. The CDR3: CASTWARQARYNEQFF. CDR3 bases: TGCGCCAGCACCTGGGCACGGCAGGCTAGATACAATGAGCAGTTCTTC.

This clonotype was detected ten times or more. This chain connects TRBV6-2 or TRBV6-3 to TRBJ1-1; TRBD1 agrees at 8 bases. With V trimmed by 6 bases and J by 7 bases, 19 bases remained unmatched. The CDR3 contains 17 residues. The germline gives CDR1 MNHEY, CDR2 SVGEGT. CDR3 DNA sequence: TGTGCCAGCAGCTATATAAGACAGGGGAGAGGGGGAAATGAAGCTTTCTTT. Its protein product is CASSYIRQGRGGNEAFF.

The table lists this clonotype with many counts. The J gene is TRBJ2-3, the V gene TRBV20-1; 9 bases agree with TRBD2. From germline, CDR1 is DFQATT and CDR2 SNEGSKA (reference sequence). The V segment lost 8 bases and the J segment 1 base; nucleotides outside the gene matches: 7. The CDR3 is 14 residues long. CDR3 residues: CSSTLAGRTDTQYF. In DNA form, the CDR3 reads TGCAGTTCCACTCTAGCGGGGCGCACAGATACGCAGTATTTT.

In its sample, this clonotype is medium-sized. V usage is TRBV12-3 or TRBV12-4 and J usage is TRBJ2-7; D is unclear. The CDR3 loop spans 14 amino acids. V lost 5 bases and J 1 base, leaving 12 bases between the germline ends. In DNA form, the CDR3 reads TGTGCCAGCAGTCCCTTTTTAGGATCCTACGAGCAGTACTTC. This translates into CASSPFLGSYEQYF.

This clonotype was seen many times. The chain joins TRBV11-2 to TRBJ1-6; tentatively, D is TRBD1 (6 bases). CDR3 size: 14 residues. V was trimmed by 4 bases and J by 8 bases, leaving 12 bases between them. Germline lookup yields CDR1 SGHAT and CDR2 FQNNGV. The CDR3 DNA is TGTGCCAGCAGCTACGCAGGGGACCATTCACCCCTCCACTTT. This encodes CASSYAGDHSPLHF.

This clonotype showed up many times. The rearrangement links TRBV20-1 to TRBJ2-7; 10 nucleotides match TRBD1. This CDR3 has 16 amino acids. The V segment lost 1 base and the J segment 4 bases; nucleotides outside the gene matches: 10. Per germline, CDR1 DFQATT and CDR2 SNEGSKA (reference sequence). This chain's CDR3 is CSARGQWDRGRYEQYF. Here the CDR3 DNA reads TGCAGTGCTAGAGGACAATGGGACAGGGGTCGGTACGAGCAGTACTTC.

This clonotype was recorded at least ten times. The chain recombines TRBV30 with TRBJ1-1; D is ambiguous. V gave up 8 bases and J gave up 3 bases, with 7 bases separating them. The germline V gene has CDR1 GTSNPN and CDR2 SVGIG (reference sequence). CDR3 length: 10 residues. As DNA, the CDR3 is TGTGCCCTCTGGGACACTGAAGCTTTCTTT. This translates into CALWDTEAFF.

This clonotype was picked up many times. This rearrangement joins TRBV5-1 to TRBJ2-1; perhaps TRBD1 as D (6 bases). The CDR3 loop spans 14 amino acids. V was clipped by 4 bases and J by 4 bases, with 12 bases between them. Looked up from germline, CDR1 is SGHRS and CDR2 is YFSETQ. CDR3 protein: CASSPRTVYNEQFF. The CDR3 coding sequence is TGCGCCAGCAGCCCCCGGACAGTGTACAATGAGCAGTTCTTC.

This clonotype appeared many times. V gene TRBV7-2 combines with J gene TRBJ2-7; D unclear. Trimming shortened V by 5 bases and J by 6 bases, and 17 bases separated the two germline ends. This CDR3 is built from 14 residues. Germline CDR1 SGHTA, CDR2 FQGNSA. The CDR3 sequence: CASSHWTLMGEQYF. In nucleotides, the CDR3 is TGTGCCAGCAGCCATTGGACCCTAATGGGCGAGCAGTACTTC.